Presented here are 29 T cell receptor beta chains from one specimen sequenced in a study of Graves' ophthalmopathy and Graves' hyperthyroidism. TCR beta CDR3 regions were amplified from RNA transcripts. Second-round multiplex PCR came after a first-round RT-PCR that employed HTBI primers. TCRdb processed the multiplex PCR reads anew with MiXCR; each CDR3 protein has one entry. Here the sample spans hundreds of thousands of distinct CDR3 sequences, approximately 21% being singletons. Sequenced: peripheral blood. These receptors were obtained from a woman aged 18-29 years with stable Graves' hyperthyroidism.

This clonotype occurred many times. The chain recombines TRBV4-3 with TRBJ2-6; D not certain. Germline lookup yields CDR1 LGHNA and CDR2 YSLEER. The CDR3 has 15 residues. V was shortened by 2 bases and J by 0 bases, with 5 bases between the two germline ends. CDR3 loop: CASSQNPSGANVLTF. CDR3 in DNA: TGCGCCAGCAGCCAAAACCCCTCTGGGGCCAACGTCCTGACTTTC.

This clonotype occurred many times. The genes are TRBV5-1 and TRBJ2-7, with TRBD1 matching 11 bases. Trimming removed 2 bases from V and 4 bases from J; junction bases left unmatched: 5. Per germline, CDR1 SGHRS and CDR2 YFSETQ. The CDR3 is 15 amino acids. CDR3: CASSFGTGGNYEQYF. CDR3 DNA: TGCGCCAGCAGCTTCGGGACAGGGGGAAATTACGAGCAGTACTTC.

This clonotype came up many times. One end of the junction is discordant with germline, which a read error may explain. This chain connects TRBV30 to TRBJ2-5; 7 bases align to TRBD1. The CDR3 sequence is 11 residues long. Germline V CDR1 and CDR2: GTSNPN, SVGIG (reference sequence). DNA for the CDR3: TGTGCCTGGAGTGGAGGGACCACCAGGGGGTTC. It yields the protein CAWSGGTTRGF.

This clonotype has ten or more counts. CDR3 amino acids: CASSVGMRETQYF. The CDR3 coding sequence is TGTGCCAGCAGTGTCGGGATGCGGGAGACCCAGTACTTC. The J gene is TRBJ2-5, the V gene TRBV6-1, with D possibly TRBD2 on 5 matching bases. Germline V gene sequence: CDR1 MNHNS, CDR2 SASEGT. The CDR3 runs 13 residues. Trimming took off 4 bases at V and 5 bases at J, with 11 bases between the two ends.

This clonotype was counted only a few times. The DNA for the CDR3 is TGTGCCTCAACCTGGGGCAGCTCCTACGAGCAGTACTTC. Its translation: CASTWGSSYEQYF. This chain links TRBV30 with TRBJ2-7, with D possibly being TRBD1 (5 bases). With 7 bases removed from V and 0 bases from J, the gap between germline ends came to 13 bases. The germline CDR1 and CDR2 sequences are GTSNPN and SVGIG (reference sequence). The CDR3 covers 13 residues. Drawing the rest from reference TRBV30 and TRBJ2-7, the complete variable domain is SQTIHQWPATLVQPVGSPLSLECTVEGTSNPNLYWYRQAAGRGLQLLFYSVGIGQISSEVPQNLSASRPQDRQFILSSKKLLLSDSGFYLCASTWGSSYEQYFGPGTRLTVT.

This clonotype was counted once. One end of the junction is discordant with germline, which a read error may explain. This chain joins TRBV5-1 and TRBJ1-1; maybe TRBD1 (6 bases). Germline CDR1 reads SGHRS; CDR2 reads YFSETQ. The CDR3 runs to 15 residues. CDR3 coding DNA: TGCGCCAGCAGCTTGGGACAGGCGGGGAACTCTGAAGCTTTCTTT. This encodes CASSLGQAGNSEAFF.

This clonotype was seen a handful of times. The V gene is TRBV3-1, the J gene TRBJ1-3; unclear D gene. Trimming shortened V by 3 bases and J by 0 bases, and 12 bases separated the two germline ends. This CDR3 comprises 16 residues. Germline CDR1 and CDR2: LGHDT and YNNKEL (reference sequence). CDR3 protein: CASSHRRTYSGNTIYF. As DNA, the CDR3 is TGTGCCAGCAGCCACCGACGGACGTACTCTGGAAACACCATATATTTT.

The chain uses TRBV18 and TRBJ1-5; TRBD1 aligns across 7 bases. From germline, CDR1 is KGHSH and CDR2 LQKENI. The junction had 5 bases not matched to a gene; V was cut back by 6 bases and J by 9 bases. This CDR3 is built from 12 residues. The chain's CDR3 is CASSPGQPPQHF. The CDR3 bases are TGTGCCAGCTCCCCGGGACAGCCGCCCCAGCATTTT.

The chain carries TRBV27 and TRBJ2-7, with 7 bases aligning to TRBD1. CDR3 length: 13 amino acids. V lost 6 bases, J lost 3 bases, and 5 bases stayed unmatched. Germline V gene sequence: CDR1 MNHEY, CDR2 SMNVEV (reference sequence). The CDR3 region has the DNA TGTGCCAGCAGGGAACAGGGGTTCTACGAGCAGTACGTC. Residues: CASREQGFYEQYV.

This clonotype was recorded at least ten times. The chain couples TRBV10-3 to TRBJ2-7; 8 bases map to TRBD2. Germline values: CDR1 ENHRY, CDR2 SYGVKD. The V segment lost 10 bases and the J segment 5 bases; nucleotides outside the gene matches: 10. The CDR3 is made up of 13 amino acids. The CDR3 nucleotides read TGTGCCACGGGACTAGACCTCGGGGACGAGCAGTACTTC. Its translation: CATGLDLGDEQYF.

This clonotype has ten or more counts. The chain is built from TRBV6-2 or TRBV6-3 and TRBJ2-7; the D gene is possibly TRBD1 (6 bases). V was shortened by 2 bases and J by 0 bases, with 8 bases between the two germline ends. Germline V CDR1 and CDR2: MNHEY, SVGEGT. The CDR3 consists of 14 residues. In nucleotides, the CDR3 is TGTGCCAGCAGTTACCTGGGACACTCCTACGAGCAGTACTTC. Amino acid sequence: CASSYLGHSYEQYF.

This clonotype was counted ten times or more. This chain links TRBV11-2 with TRBJ2-5; possibly TRBD1 for D (6 bases). From germline, CDR1 is SGHAT and CDR2 FQNNGV. CDR3 length: 12 amino acids. V shed 8 bases and J shed 4 bases, with 11 bases lying between them. CDR3 residues: CASQGGRETQYF. Written as DNA, the CDR3 is TGTGCCAGCCAAGGGGGACGAGAGACCCAGTACTTC.

The chain has TRBV6-5 and TRBJ2-7, with 8 bases matching TRBD2. J gave up 5 bases and V 0 bases, and 9 bases lay outside the gene matches. Germline CDR1 and CDR2: MNHEY and SVGAGI. The CDR3 has 16 residues. CDR3 protein: CASSYSKSSGRDEQYF. CDR3 DNA: TGTGCCAGCAGTTACTCGAAATCGAGCGGGAGAGACGAGCAGTACTTC.

As to this clonotype: The missing conserved phenylalanine or tryptophan at the end of this CDR3 makes a read error likely. Because the CDR3's place on the DNA is in doubt, the DNA is left out and the CDR3 is given as listed by TCRdb. The chain joins TRBV20-1 to TRBJ1-5. The CDR3 has 13 residues if both end residues are counted. Germline V lookup: CDR1 DFQATT, CDR2 SNEGSKA (reference sequence). CDR3 sequence reads: CSARDRSNQPQQL.

The chain combines TRBV6-1 with TRBJ2-7, with a possible D match to TRBD2 (7 bases). Germline V gives CDR1 MNHNS, CDR2 SASEGT. With 0 bases removed from V and 2 bases from J, the gap between germline ends came to 11 bases. The CDR3 has 15 amino acids. The CDR3 reads CASSEAGGGPYEQYF. In nucleotides, the CDR3 is TGTGCCAGCAGTGAAGCGGGGGGGGGGCCCTACGAGCAGTACTTC.

This clonotype was counted only a few times. The chain joins TRBV6-1 to TRBJ1-1; no clear D gene. The CDR3 consists of 14 residues. The V gene's germline CDR1 is MNHNS and CDR2 SASEGT. With 5 bases removed from V and 2 bases from J, the gap between germline ends came to 12 bases. CDR3 DNA: TGTGCCAGCAGTCCGAGACCGGTAAACACTGAAGCTTTCTTT. It codes for CASSPRPVNTEAFF.

This clonotype was detected ten times or more. V gene TRBV25-1 combines with J gene TRBJ2-2; TRBD2 agrees at 12 bases. The V segment lost 6 bases and the J segment 0 bases; nucleotides outside the gene matches: 8. The CDR3 loop spans 18 amino acids. Germline lookup yields CDR1 MGHDK and CDR2 SYGVNS. CDR3 sequence (DNA): TGTGCCAGCAGCTCCGCTAGCGGGAGGGCGGCGAACACCGGGGAGCTGTTTTTT. It encodes CASSSASGRAANTGELFF.

This clonotype appeared many times. CDR3 sequence (DNA): TGCAGTGCTAGAGGGACAGGGGGCCGGAGGAATGGTTCACCCCTCCACTTT. It yields the protein CSARGTGGRRNGSPLHF. J is TRBJ1-6 and V is TRBV20-1, with 11 bases fitting TRBD1. This CDR3 has 17 residues. The J segment lost 9 bases and the V segment lost 1 base, leaving 11 bases of the junction unmatched. Germline lookup yields CDR1 DFQATT and CDR2 SNEGSKA (reference sequence).

This clonotype was seen repeatedly, ten times or more. The junction departs from the called germline gene at one end, perhaps through a read error. The chain is built from TRBV15 and TRBJ2-5, with TRBD1 matching 9 bases. From germline, CDR1 is LNHNV and CDR2 YYDKDF (reference sequence). This CDR3 contains 20 residues. This CDR3 reads CATSPVIGGQGPLLQEAQYF. CDR3 DNA: TGTGCCACCAGCCCCGTAATAGGAGGACAGGGGCCTTTGCTCCAAGAGGCCCAGTACTTC.

Comments on this clonotype: Likely a read error: the CDR3 ends without its conserved phenylalanine or tryptophan. This chain connects TRBV3-1 to TRBJ1-2; possible D gene TRBD1, 5 bases. This CDR3 is 13 amino acids long. Germline lookup yields CDR1 LGHDT and CDR2 YNNKEL (reference sequence). V was cut by 8 bases and J by 8 bases, with 18 bases left in between. The CDR3 loop is CASCRSVGDGYTV. In DNA form, the CDR3 reads TGTGCCAGCTGCCGCTCGGTAGGGGACGGCTACACCGTC.

V usage is TRBV7-2 and J usage is TRBJ1-6, with 7 bases that match TRBD1. With V trimmed by 6 bases and J by 9 bases, 5 bases remained unmatched. In germline, CDR1 is SGHTA, CDR2 FQGNSA. This CDR3 region has 13 residues. The CDR3 here is CASSRQGASPLHF. The CDR3 region has the DNA TGTGCCAGCAGTCGACAGGGTGCTTCACCCCTCCACTTT.

This clonotype was observed a few times. The rearrangement links TRBV7-8 to TRBJ1-5; 12 nucleotides agree with TRBD1. The CDR3 loop spans 16 amino acids. Germline trimming cut 5 bases from V and 7 bases from J; bases unmatched to any gene: 9. Germline V gene data show CDR1 as SGHVS and CDR2 as FQNEAQ. The CDR3 here is CASSPPGQGAKQPQHF. Written as DNA, the CDR3 is TGTGCCAGCAGCCCACCGGGACAGGGGGCTAAGCAGCCCCAGCATTTT.

This clonotype was seen a single time. J is TRBJ2-7 and V is TRBV11-1; D unclear. This CDR3 contains 16 residues. Per germline, CDR1 SGHAT and CDR2 FQDESV (reference sequence). The germline V and J ends were trimmed by 3 bases and 2 bases, with 17 bases remaining between them. The CDR3 sequence: CASSFPTQPSAYEQYF. The CDR3 coding sequence is TGTGCCAGCAGCTTCCCTACCCAGCCCTCGGCCTACGAGCAGTACTTC.

This clonotype has at least ten counts. The CDR3 protein is CASSVRDSWGTQYF. In nucleotides, the CDR3 is TGTGCCAGCAGCGTCCGGGACTCCTGGGGGACCCAGTACTTC. The chain is built from TRBV9 and TRBJ2-5; maybe TRBD2 (6 bases). Germline V gene data show CDR1 as SGDLS and CDR2 as YYNGEE. The CDR3 loop spans 14 amino acids. Trimming took 2 bases from V and 7 from J, leaving 15 bases between them.

This clonotype was recorded at least ten times. The genes are TRBV7-6 and TRBJ2-5, with 8 bases fitting TRBD1. V lost 4 bases and J lost 6; bases outside the gene matches: 4. Per germline, CDR1 SGHVS and CDR2 FNYEAQ. The CDR3 spans 13 residues. Written as DNA, the CDR3 is TGTGCCAGCAGCTCGACAGGGGTACAGACCCAGTACTTC. Its translation: CASSSTGVQTQYF.

This clonotype showed up just a few times. One junction end disagrees with the germline gene, perhaps due to a read error. V gene TRBV28 combines with J gene TRBJ2-5; D is possibly TRBD2 (6 bases). This CDR3 is built from 15 residues. Germline V gene data show CDR1 as MDHEN and CDR2 as SYDVKM. The CDR3 loop reads CASSSSRDSQETKYF. The CDR3 nucleotides read TGTGCCAGCAGCTCCAGCCGGGACTCCCAAGAGACCAAGTACTTC.

Note on this clonotype: The junction does not match germline at one end; this may be a read error. V and J are TRBV10-3 and TRBJ2-5, with a weak D call TRBD1 (5 bases). Germline CDR1 and CDR2: ENHRY and SYGVKD. The CDR3 length is 13 residues. CDR3 region: CAISVVREETQYF. Here the CDR3 DNA reads TGTGCCATTAGTGTTGTCAGGGAAGAGACCCAGTACTTC.

This clonotype was counted many times. V gene TRBV12-3 or TRBV12-4 combines with J gene TRBJ2-5; TRBD1 agrees at 8 bases. The CDR3 length is 13 residues. J was trimmed by 6 bases and V by 3 bases; bases with no gene match: 3. The CDR3 DNA reads TGTGCCAGCAGTTTCCGGGACAGGCAGACCCAGTACTTC. It translates to CASSFRDRQTQYF.

With regard to this clonotype: At one boundary the junction diverges from the germline segment, which might be a read error. CDR3 in DNA: TGTGCCCGGAGGGGGAGAGCTAACTATGGCTACACCTTC. Protein product: CARRGRANYGYTF. The chain employs TRBV30 and TRBJ1-2; D possibly corresponds to TRBD1 (6 bases). This CDR3 is built from 13 residues. Germline-derived CDR1 and CDR2 are GTSNPN and SVGIG (reference sequence). The complete variable domain, with remaining parts taken from reference TRBV30 and TRBJ1-2, reads SQTIHQWPATLVQPVGSPLSLECTVEGTSNPNLYWYRQAAGRGLQLLFYSVGIGQISSEVPQNLSASRPQDRQFILSSKKLLLSDSGFYLCARRGRANYGYTFGSGTRLTVV.